The 6 T cell receptor beta chains given below trace back to one sample, sequenced in a study of high-grade serous ovarian cancer treatment subgroups. Tumor samples were obtained before definitive surgery or chemotherapy. Sequencing used immunoSEQ multiplex PCR; TCRdb keeps in-frame clones, though not all of them. The sample lists about 12,000 clones, approximately 85% occurring once. The material sequenced was tumor tissue. Receptor source: a human donor with high-grade serous ovarian cancer.

The chain joins TRBV6-1 to TRBJ1-4; D is unclear. Deletions cut 7 bases from V and 10 bases from J, with 19 bases between. CDR1 is MNHNS and CDR2 is SASEGT in the germline V gene. This CDR3 has 14 residues. For the CDR3, the DNA is TGTGCCAGCATACCCGGGTCACCCCTGGGAAAACTGTTTTTT. Translated, it gives CASIPGSPLGKLFF.

The rearrangement uses TRBV18 and TRBJ1-2, with a possible D match to TRBD1 (6 bases). CDR3 size: 15 residues. CDR1 is KGHSH, CDR2 LQKENI, per germline. V lost 0 bases to trimming and J lost 4 bases, with 12 bases between them. The CDR3 reads CASSPPTTGTYGYTF. CDR3 sequence (DNA): TGTGCCAGCTCACCACCCACTACAGGGACCTATGGCTACACCTTC.

The chain has TRBV7-9 and TRBJ1-2, with 7 bases lining up with TRBD1. The germline gives CDR1 SEHNR, CDR2 FQNEAQ (reference sequence). The CDR3 extends over 15 amino acids. J was trimmed by 2 bases and V by 4 bases; bases with no gene match: 7. In nucleotides, the CDR3 is TGTGCCAGCAGCTCGGGACAGCCTCCGAACTATGGCTACACCTTC. Its translation: CASSSGQPPNYGYTF.

This chain connects TRBV15 to TRBJ2-6; D is tentatively TRBD1 or TRBD2 (5 bases each). The CDR3 has 20 residues. V lost 0 bases, J lost 0 bases, and 18 bases lay in between. Germline-derived CDR1 and CDR2 are LNHNV and YYDKDF (reference sequence). DNA for the CDR3: TGTGCCACCAGCAGAGATGAAGAGGGGCGCCCCCCCTCTGGGGCCAACGTCCTGACTTTC. Translating it yields CATSRDEEGRPPSGANVLTF.

This chain joins TRBV5-1 and TRBJ2-7; D ambiguous. CDR1 is SGHRS, CDR2 YFSETQ, per germline. V was shortened by 3 bases and J by 2 bases, with 9 bases between the two germline ends. This CDR3 has 13 residues. The CDR3 nucleotides read TGCGCCAGCAGCTCTACGTCCGCCTACGAGCAGTACTTC. Protein sequence: CASSSTSAYEQYF.

The genes are TRBV5-4 and TRBJ1-1, with TRBD1 matching 11 bases. The CDR3 loop spans 14 amino acids. Germline V CDR1 and CDR2: SGHNT, YYREEE (reference sequence). The V and J ends lost 5 bases and 6 bases, in that order; junction bases with no gene match: 6. The CDR3 sequence is CASRSDRGRSEAFF. Written as DNA, the CDR3 is TGTGCCAGCAGATCGGACAGGGGGCGTTCTGAAGCTTTCTTT.